This T cell receptor (beta chain) was identified in a study of OX40 agonist ivuxolimab in advanced cancers. Across the whole study: While on treatment, patients had intravenous ivuxolimab at 0.01 to 10 mg/kg every 2 weeks. The dose-escalation group included hepatocellular carcinoma, melanoma, renal cell carcinoma and head and neck cancer. Findings and caveats of the study: CD8+ T cells were the subset that, on average, had more expanded clones than CD4+. Individuals who were partial responders at 0.1-3.0 mg/kg had clonal expansion that ranked among the lowest.

Here immunoSEQ multiplex PCR was the method, and the copy in TCRdb shows in-frame clones only, minus some. Of more than 60,000 clones in the sample, roughly 86% were seen once. This clone was detected only once. Its antigen is undetermined. From germline, CDR1 is SGHRS and CDR2 YFSETQ. V gave up 7 bases and J gave up 4 bases, with 26 bases separating them. The CDR3 loop spans 17 amino acids. The receptor was derived from an adult with an advanced solid tumor such as melanoma, head and neck, liver or kidney cancer. The sample in question was CD4+ or CD8+ T cells sorted from blood, obtained in a trial of the OX40 agonist ivuxolimab. The gene calls are TRBV5-1 and TRBJ1-2; D unresolved. The CDR3 region has the DNA TGCGCCAGCGGAGCCCCCACTGGACGTGCGGGTTCCTATGGCTACACCTTC. It codes for CASGAPTGRAGSYGYTF.